The present T cell receptor (beta chain) was sequenced within a study of Graves' ophthalmopathy and Graves' hyperthyroidism. RNA transcripts yielded amplified TCR beta CDR3 regions. First-round RT-PCR with HTBI primers preceded a second-round multiplex PCR. One entry per CDR3 protein, called by TCRdb with MiXCR from the multiplex PCR reads. The table includes about 220,000 distinct CDR3 sequences, around a fifth detected once. This clonotype was seen repeatedly, ten times or more. The length of the CDR3 is 16 residues. Germline V gives CDR1 SGDLS, CDR2 YYNGEE. V dropped 0 bases and J dropped 0 bases, with 12 bases sitting between them.

The TCR originated in a woman in her 50s with Graves' ophthalmopathy. The chain links TRBV9 to TRBJ2-5; D is possibly TRBD1 or TRBD2 (6 bases each). Sequencing was done on a sample of peripheral blood. The CDR3 sequence is CASSVGGGLNQETQYF. CDR3 sequence (DNA): TGTGCCAGCAGCGTAGGAGGGGGGCTGAACCAAGAGACCCAGTACTTC.